This T cell receptor (beta chain) was identified in a study of T cell responses to AZD1222 COVID-19 vaccine. This CDR3 spans 16 amino acids. CDR1 is SGHAT, CDR2 FQNNGV, per germline. The ends lost 5 bases at V and 6 bases at J; junction bases unmatched: 9. Data came from immunoSEQ multiplex PCR; TCRdb stores just in-frame clones and leaves some out. The sample consists of 120,000 to 150,000 clones, around 84% of them appearing once. Study observations and caveats: When two AZD1222 doses had been given, Spike-specific TCR breadth and depth rose. In a largely white British group with more females than males, clonal diversity was possibly underestimated.

Points on this clone: The antigen is not known.

The material sequenced was peripheral blood, taken 28 days after the second AZD1222 dose. The genes are TRBV11-2 and TRBJ2-1; 11 nucleotides agree with TRBD2. The origin of this receptor is an adult who received the AZD1222 COVID-19 vaccine. CDR3 loop: CASSHVAGGRGNEQFF. The CDR3, as DNA: TGTGCCAGCAGCCACGTAGCGGGAGGGAGGGGCAATGAGCAGTTCTTC.